These 10 T cell receptor beta chains originate from one sample sequenced in a study of long-term antiretroviral therapy in people with HIV. This was the immunoSEQ v3.0 assay at survey level. Generated by immunoSEQ multiplex PCR, the TCRdb table keeps only in-frame clones and is missing some. The data contain under 20,000 clones, 70% to 85% of them singletons. Sequenced material: unsorted PBMCs, taken just before starting antiretroviral therapy. The receptor set was obtained from a man aged 40-49 years with HIV.

Written as DNA, the CDR3 is TGTGCCAGCAGAGGGACAGGATTTAACTATGGCTACACCTTC. This encodes CASRGTGFNYGYTF. The chain uses TRBV6-5 and TRBJ1-2, with 8 positions matching TRBD1. Trimming removed 6 bases from V and 1 base from J; junction bases left unmatched: 4. Germline V gives CDR1 MNHEY, CDR2 SVGAGI. The CDR3 is 14 residues long.

As regards this clone: Mismatch with germline at one junction end may stem from a read error. V and J are TRBV2 and TRBJ2-3; D perhaps matches TRBD2 (6 bases). The CDR3 runs to 10 residues. CDR1 is SNHLY and CDR2 is FYNNEI in the germline V gene. The CDR3 loop is CASRGLALSF. In nucleotides, the CDR3 is TGTGCCAGCAGGGGACTTGCTCTTTCATTT.

The chain combines TRBV27 with TRBJ2-7, with 7 bases aligning to TRBD2. This CDR3 spans 13 amino acids. Germline CDR1 and CDR2: MNHEY and SMNVEV (reference sequence). V shed 9 bases and J 2 bases; nucleotides not matched to a gene: 7. The CDR3 spells CASTPRGAYEQYF. CDR3 sequence (DNA): TGTGCCAGTACCCCCCGGGGGGCCTACGAGCAGTACTTC.

This chain links TRBV2 with TRBJ2-7; tentative D call: TRBD1 (6 bases). Trimming took off 2 bases at V and 0 bases at J, with 11 bases between the two ends. Germline CDR1 is SNHLY and CDR2 is FYNNEI. This CDR3 is 15 amino acids long. CDR3 in amino acids: CASSELGGSSYEQYF. The DNA of the CDR3 is TGTGCCAGCAGTGAACTAGGGGGATCCTCCTACGAGCAGTACTTC.

The chain employs TRBV7-3 and TRBJ1-1; D might be TRBD1 (6 bases). The CDR3 loop spans 13 amino acids. Germline lookup yields CDR1 SGHTA and CDR2 FQGTGA. Trimming cost V 6 bases and J 0 bases, with 8 bases left between them. The CDR3 sequence is CASSRTVNTEAFF. The CDR3 bases are TGTGCCAGCAGTCGGACAGTGAACACTGAAGCTTTCTTT.

The rearrangement uses TRBV20-1 and TRBJ2-2; 7 positions agree with TRBD2. The CDR3 has 11 residues. The germline V gene has CDR1 DFQATT and CDR2 SNEGSKA (reference sequence). CDR3 sequence (DNA): TGCGGGACTAAGGGCACCGGGGAGCTGTTTTTT. Protein: CGTKGTGELFF.

J is TRBJ1-5 and V is TRBV11-3; tentative D call: TRBD1 (5 bases). Between the trimmed V and J ends, which lost 5 bases and 0 bases, there was a span of 11 bases. The CDR3 is made up of 15 amino acids. CDR1 and CDR2 (germline): SGHNT, YENEEA. CDR3 residues: CASSVDTFSNQPQHF. CDR3 sequence (DNA): TGTGCCAGCAGCGTGGACACCTTTAGCAATCAGCCCCAGCATTTT. Full variable domain (missing parts from reference TRBV11-3 and TRBJ1-5): EAGVVQSPRYKIIEKKQPVAFWCNPISGHNTLYWYLQNLGQGPELLIRYENEEAVDDSQLPKDRFSAERLKGVDSTLKIQPAELGDSAVYLCASSVDTFSNQPQHFGDGTRLSIL.

The V and J genes are TRBV15 and TRBJ2-3, with 13 positions matching TRBD2. Germline CDR1 is LNHNV and CDR2 is YYDKDF (reference sequence). The CDR3 contains 19 residues. V lost 1 base, J lost 1 base, and 8 bases stayed unmatched. Written as DNA, the CDR3 is TGTGCCACCAGCAGAGTACCTTGGACTAGCGGGAGTGGCACAGATACGCAGTATTTT. Translating it yields CATSRVPWTSGSGTDTQYF.

DNA of the CDR3: TGTGCCAGCAGTGAAGGAGGAGGGGGCAATGAGCAGTTCTTC. This sequence encodes CASSEGGGGNEQFF. This sequence joins TRBV6-1 and TRBJ2-1; perhaps D is TRBD1 or TRBD2 (6 bases each). Germline V gives CDR1 MNHNS, CDR2 SASEGT. The CDR3 totals 14 residues. V dropped 1 base and J dropped 6 bases, with 10 bases sitting between them.

The J gene is TRBJ2-5, the V gene TRBV5-6, with TRBD1 matching 7 bases. The CDR3 length is 15 residues. The germline V gene has CDR1 SGHDT and CDR2 YYEEEE. V shed 2 bases and J 0 bases; nucleotides not matched to a gene: 4. CDR3 nucleotide sequence: TGTGCCAGCAGCTTTTTTGGACAGGACCAAGAGACCCAGTACTTC. It is translated as CASSFFGQDQETQYF.